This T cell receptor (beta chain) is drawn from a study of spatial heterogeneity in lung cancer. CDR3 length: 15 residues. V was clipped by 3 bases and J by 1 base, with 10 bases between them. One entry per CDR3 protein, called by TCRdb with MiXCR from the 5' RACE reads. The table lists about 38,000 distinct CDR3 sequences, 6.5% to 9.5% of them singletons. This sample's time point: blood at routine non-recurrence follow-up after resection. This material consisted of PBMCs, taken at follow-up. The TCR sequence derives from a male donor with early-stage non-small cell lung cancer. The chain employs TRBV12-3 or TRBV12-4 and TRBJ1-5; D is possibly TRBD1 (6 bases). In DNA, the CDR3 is TGTGCCAGCAGTTTCACAACAGGGAGCAATCAGCCCCAGCATTTT. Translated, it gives CASSFTTGSNQPQHF.